One and the same sample provided the 7 T cell receptor beta chains below, sequenced in a study of brain T cells in children with intractable seizures. Time point indicated: blood from clinic visit 5 months post-surgery; TSC patient then seizure free. This table comes from immunoSEQ multiplex PCR, and its TCRdb copy is limited to in-frame clones, with some not included. The data hold 300,000 to 400,000 clones, with about 93% observed a single time. Sequencing used peripheral blood, obtained around 5 months after surgery. The receptor source for this set is a boy less than two years old with tuberous sclerosis and intractable seizures.

J is TRBJ2-2 and V is TRBV19, with D possibly matching TRBD1 (5 bases). Germline CDR1 reads LNHDA; CDR2 reads SQIVND (reference sequence). V shed 4 bases and J shed 8 bases, with 11 bases lying between them. CDR3 length: 13 residues. CDR3 sequence (DNA): TGTGCCAGTAGTAGTCGGCCAGGGGGGGAGCTGTTTTTT. Translating it yields CASSSRPGGELFF.

The chain combines TRBV4-1 with TRBJ1-3; possible D gene TRBD1, 6 bases. CDR3 length equals 14 residues. V shed 3 bases and J shed 5 bases, with 11 bases lying between them. Germline V gene data show CDR1 as MGHRA and CDR2 as YSYEKL. CDR3 nucleotides: TGCGCCAGCAGCCAGCCAGGGGATAGAAACACCATATATTTT. It encodes CASSQPGDRNTIYF.

The chain carries TRBV9 and TRBJ1-2; D possibly corresponds to TRBD1 (6 bases). In germline, CDR1 is SGDLS, CDR2 YYNGEE. The CDR3 is 17 amino acids. Trimming pared 3 bases from V and 3 bases from J, leaving 21 bases between. CDR3 in amino acids: CASSDTTGYTSHYGYTF. Written as DNA, the CDR3 is TGTGCCAGCAGCGACACAACAGGGTACACTTCACACTATGGCTACACCTTC. Together with reference TRBV9 and TRBJ1-2, the CDR3 gives the full variable domain: DSGVTQTPKHLITATGQRVTLRCSPRSGDLSVYWYQQSLDQGLQFLIQYYNGEERAKGNILERFSAQQFPDLHSELNLSSLELGDSALYFCASSDTTGYTSHYGYTFGSGTRLTVV.

The gene calls are TRBV6-5 and TRBJ1-6; perhaps TRBD1 as D (5 bases). The germline V gene has CDR1 MNHEY and CDR2 SVGAGI. V shed 5 bases and J shed 10 bases, with 15 bases lying between them. The CDR3 totals 14 residues. The DNA of the CDR3 is TGTGCCAGCAGTAAGAAGGTGGGGGTCTCACCCCTCCACTTT. Residues: CASSKKVGVSPLHF.

J is TRBJ2-1 and V is TRBV4-1; 7 positions agree with TRBD2. From germline, CDR1 is MGHRA and CDR2 YSYEKL. The CDR3 loop spans 15 amino acids. With 7 bases clipped from V and 3 bases from J, the junction kept 9 bases outside the gene matches. For the CDR3, the DNA is TGCGCCAGCACCCCGGCGGCTAGCGGCTACAATGAGCAGTTCTTC. The encoded protein is CASTPAASGYNEQFF.

The chain has TRBV7-8 and TRBJ1-1, with D uncertain. There are 14 residues in the CDR3. The V end lost 0 bases, the J end lost 8 bases, and 13 bases lay between the germline ends. CDR1 SGHVS and CDR2 FQNEAQ come from the germline V gene. The CDR3 reads CASSLASAGSEAFF. CDR3 coding DNA: TGTGCCAGCAGCTTAGCGTCAGCGGGAAGCGAAGCTTTCTTT.

The chain has TRBV27 and TRBJ2-1; tentatively, D is TRBD1 (6 bases). The CDR3 runs to 17 residues. CDR1 is MNHEY and CDR2 is SMNVEV in the germline V gene (reference sequence). V gave up 0 bases and J gave up 8 bases, with 20 bases separating them. The CDR3 nucleotides are TGTGCCAGCAGTTTATCGGTGGGGGCTACTCCTTTGGATGAGCAGTTCTTC. This translates into CASSLSVGATPLDEQFF.